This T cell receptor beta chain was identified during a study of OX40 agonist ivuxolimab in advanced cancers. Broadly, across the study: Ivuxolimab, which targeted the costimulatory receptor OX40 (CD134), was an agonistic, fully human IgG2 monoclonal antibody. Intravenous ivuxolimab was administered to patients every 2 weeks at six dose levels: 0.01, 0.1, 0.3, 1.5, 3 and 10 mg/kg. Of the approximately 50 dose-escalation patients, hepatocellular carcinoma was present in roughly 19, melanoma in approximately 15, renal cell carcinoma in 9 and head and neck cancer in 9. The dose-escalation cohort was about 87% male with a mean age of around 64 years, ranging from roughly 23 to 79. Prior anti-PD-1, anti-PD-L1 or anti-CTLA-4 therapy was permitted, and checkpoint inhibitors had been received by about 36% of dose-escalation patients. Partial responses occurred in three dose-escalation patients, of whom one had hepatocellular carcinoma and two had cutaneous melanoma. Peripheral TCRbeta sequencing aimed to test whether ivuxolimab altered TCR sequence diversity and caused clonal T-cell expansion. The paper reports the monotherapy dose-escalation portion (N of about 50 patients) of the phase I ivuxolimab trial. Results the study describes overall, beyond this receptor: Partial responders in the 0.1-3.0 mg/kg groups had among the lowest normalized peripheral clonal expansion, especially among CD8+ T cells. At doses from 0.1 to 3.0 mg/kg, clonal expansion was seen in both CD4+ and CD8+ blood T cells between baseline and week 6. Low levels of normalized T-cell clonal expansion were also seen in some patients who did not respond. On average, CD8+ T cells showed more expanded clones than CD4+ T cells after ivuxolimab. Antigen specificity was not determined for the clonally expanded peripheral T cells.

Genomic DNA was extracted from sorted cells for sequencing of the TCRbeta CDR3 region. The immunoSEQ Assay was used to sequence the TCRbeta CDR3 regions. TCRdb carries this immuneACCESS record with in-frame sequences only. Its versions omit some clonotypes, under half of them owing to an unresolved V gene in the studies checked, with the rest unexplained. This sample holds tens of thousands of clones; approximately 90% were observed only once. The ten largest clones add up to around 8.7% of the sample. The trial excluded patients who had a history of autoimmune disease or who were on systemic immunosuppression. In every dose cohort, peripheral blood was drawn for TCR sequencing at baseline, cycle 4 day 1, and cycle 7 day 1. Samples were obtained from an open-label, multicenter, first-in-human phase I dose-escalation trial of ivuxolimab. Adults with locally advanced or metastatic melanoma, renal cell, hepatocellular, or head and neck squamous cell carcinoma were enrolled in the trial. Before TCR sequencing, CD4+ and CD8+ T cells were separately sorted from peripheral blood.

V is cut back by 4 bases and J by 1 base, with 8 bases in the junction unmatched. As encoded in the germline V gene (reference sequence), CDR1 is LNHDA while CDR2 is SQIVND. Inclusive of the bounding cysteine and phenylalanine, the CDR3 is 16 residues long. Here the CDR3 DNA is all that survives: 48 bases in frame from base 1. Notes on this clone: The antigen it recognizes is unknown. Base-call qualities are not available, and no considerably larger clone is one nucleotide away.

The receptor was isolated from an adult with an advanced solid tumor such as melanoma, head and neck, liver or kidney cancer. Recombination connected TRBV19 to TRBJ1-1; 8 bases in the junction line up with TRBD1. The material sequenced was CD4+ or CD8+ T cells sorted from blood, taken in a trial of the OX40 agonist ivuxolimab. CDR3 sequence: CASSRLRTGTNTEAFF. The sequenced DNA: TGTGCCAGTAGTAGGCTACGGACAGGGACGAACACTGAAGCTTTCTTT.